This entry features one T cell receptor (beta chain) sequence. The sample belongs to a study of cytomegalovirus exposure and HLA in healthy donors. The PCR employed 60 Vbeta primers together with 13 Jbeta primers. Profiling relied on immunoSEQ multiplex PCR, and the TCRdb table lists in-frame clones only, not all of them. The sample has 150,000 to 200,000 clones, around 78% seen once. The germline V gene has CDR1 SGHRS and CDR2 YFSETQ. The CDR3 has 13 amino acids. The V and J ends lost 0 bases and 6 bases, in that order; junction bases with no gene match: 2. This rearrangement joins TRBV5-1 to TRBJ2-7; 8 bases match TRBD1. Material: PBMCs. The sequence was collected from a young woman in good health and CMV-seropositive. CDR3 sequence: CASSLATGGEQYF. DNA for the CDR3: TGCGCCAGCAGCTTGGCCACAGGGGGCGAGCAGTACTTC.